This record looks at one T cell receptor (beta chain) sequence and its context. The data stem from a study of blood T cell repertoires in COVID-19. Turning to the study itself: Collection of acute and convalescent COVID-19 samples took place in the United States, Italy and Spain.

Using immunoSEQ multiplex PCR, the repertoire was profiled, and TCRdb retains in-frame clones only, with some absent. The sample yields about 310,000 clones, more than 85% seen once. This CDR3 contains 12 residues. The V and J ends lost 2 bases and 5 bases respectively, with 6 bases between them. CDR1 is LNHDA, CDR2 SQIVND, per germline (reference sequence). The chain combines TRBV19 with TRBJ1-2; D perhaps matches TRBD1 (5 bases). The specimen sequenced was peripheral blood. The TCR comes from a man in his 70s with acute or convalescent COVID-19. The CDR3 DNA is TGTGCCAGTAGTATACAGGGATATGGCTACACCTTC. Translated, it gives CASSIQGYGYTF. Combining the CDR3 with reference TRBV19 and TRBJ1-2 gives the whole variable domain DGGITQSPKYLFRKEGQNVTLSCEQNLNHDAMYWYRQDPGQGLRLIYYSQIVNDFQKGDIAEGYSVSREKKESFPLTVTSAQKNPTAFYLCASSIQGYGYTFGSGTRLTVV.